This T cell receptor beta chain was sequenced during a study of cytotoxic CD8 clonotypes in ibrutinib-treated CLL. The study's findings and limits: Sustained-remission and progressing patients' sampling times differed.

On this clone: Its antigen is currently unknown.

Sequenced by immunoSEQ multiplex PCR; TCRdb stores in-frame clones only, minus some. The sample has more than 200,000 clones, 70% seen once. Germline CDR1 KGHSH, CDR2 LQKENI. J was trimmed by 2 bases and V by 3 bases; bases with no gene match: 1. The CDR3 is 13 amino acids. The chain has TRBV18 and TRBJ2-7; 7 bases are a match to TRBD1. The source material was PBMCs, sampled after 24 months of ibrutinib treatment. The receptor was derived from a human donor with chronic lymphocytic leukemia. The CDR3 region has the DNA TGTGCCAGCTCACCCGGGACAGCCTACGAGCAGTACTTC. Amino acid sequence: CASSPGTAYEQYF.